This T cell receptor beta chain was retrieved from a study of blood T cell repertoires in COVID-19. The wider study: Samples came from the United States, Italy and Spain, spanning acute and convalescent COVID-19.

The germline CDR1 and CDR2 sequences are MNHEY and SMNVEV (reference sequence). Unmatched junction bases numbered 12, after V lost 4 bases and J lost 6 bases. This CDR3 comprises 18 residues. Assay: immunoSEQ multiplex PCR; the TCRdb copy retains only in-frame clones and omits some. The sample shows fewer than 350,000 clones, about four fifths of them seen only once. V and J are TRBV27 and TRBJ2-3; 14 nucleotides line up with TRBD2. What was sequenced was peripheral blood. The sequence derives from a woman aged 55-75 years with active or convalescent COVID-19. CDR3 nucleotide sequence: TGTGCCAGCAGTTCCCCCAGGGGACTAGCGGGGGCCCCGGATACGCAGTATTTT. Its protein product is CASSSPRGLAGAPDTQYF.